Listed below are T cell receptor beta chains from one sample, sequenced in a study of blood T cell repertoires in COVID-19. TCRdb keeps only in-frame clones here, not all; method: immunoSEQ multiplex PCR. In the table there are tens of thousands of clones, around nine tenths of which are singletons. Sequenced: peripheral blood. These receptors were obtained from a human donor in a cohort sampled during active COVID-19. CDR3s include the opening cysteine and the closing phenylalanine or tryptophan. Each record gives: D gene, V gene, J gene, clone size, CDR3 DNA, CDR3 protein. A D gene is named only where the DNA matches it firmly. Clone size appears in some rows only: once, few, many, or a class for an expanded clone.

>TRBD2|TRBV3-1/TRBV3-2|TRBJ2-1|.
TGTGCCAGCAGCCACTCAGCGGGGGGGCACAATGAGCAGTTCTTC
CASSHSAGGHNEQFF
>TRBD1|TRBV6-5|TRBJ1-2|.
TGTGCCAGCAGTTACCTGACAGGGGGGATGGATGGCTACACCTTC
CASSYLTGGMDGYTF
>TRBD1|TRBV6-5|TRBJ1-2|.
TGTGCCAGCAGTTGGACAGGGTGGGCCTATGGCTACACCTTC
CASSWTGWAYGYTF
>.|TRBV10-1|TRBJ1-3|.
TGCGCCAGCAGTAACAGGGCTGGAAACACCATATATTTT
CASSNRAGNTIYF
>TRBD2|TRBV15|TRBJ2-5|.
TGTGCCACCGCAGCTCCTAGCGGCATCCAAGAGACCCAGTACTTC
CATAAPSGIQETQYF
>.|TRBV28|TRBJ1-5|once
TGTGCCAGCAGCCAGGGAGGGAGCAATCAGCCCCAGCATTTT
CASSQGGSNQPQHF
>.|TRBV5-1|TRBJ2-7|.
TGCGCCAGCAGCTTGGTTCGGGGAATATACGAGCAGTACTTC
CASSLVRGIYEQYF
>.|TRBV5-4|TRBJ2-1|.
TGTGCCAGCAGCTTACAGACAGGAGGCTCCTACAATGAGCAGTTCTTC
CASSLQTGGSYNEQFF
>.|TRBV6-5|TRBJ1-1|.
TGTGCCAGCAGGGCCACAGGGCAAACTGAAGCTTTCTTT
CASRATGQTEAFF
>TRBD1|TRBV2|TRBJ1-5|few
TGTGCCAGCAGCACAGGGGATGTTAGCAATCAGCCCCAGCATTTT
CASSTGDVSNQPQHF
>TRBD1|TRBV6-6|TRBJ2-1|.
TGTGCCAGCAGTAAAGGGACAGGTATCTACAATGAGCAGTTCTTC
CASSKGTGIYNEQFF
>TRBD2|TRBV9|TRBJ2-5|.
TGTGCCAGCAGCGTTCAAGCGGGGGGGCCGAGGGAGACCCAGTACTTC
CASSVQAGGPRETQYF
>TRBD1|TRBV12-3/TRBV12-4|TRBJ2-7|.
TGTGCCAGCGCCGTGACAGGGGTTTCCGAGCAGTACTTC
CASAVTGVSEQYF
>TRBD1|TRBV2|TRBJ1-6|.
TGTGCCAGCAGTAGACAGGGGGCCGATTCACCCCTCCACTTT
CASSRQGADSPLHF
>.|TRBV25-1|TRBJ1-1|.
TGTGCCAGCACCACCCCCAGGGGCTCAGACACTGAAGCTTTCTTT
CASTTPRGSDTEAFF
>.|TRBV12-3/TRBV12-4|TRBJ1-1|.
TGTGCCAGCAGTTTCCGCGCCGAAGCTTTCTTT
CASSFRAEAFF
>TRBD1|TRBV7-9|TRBJ1-3|.
TGTGCCAGCAGCGAATACCTATTAACAGGGGCCCTCTCTGGAAACACCATATATTTT
CASSEYLLTGALSGNTIYF
>.|TRBV5-4|TRBJ2-1|.
TGTGCCAGCAGACCGGACAAGAGCTCCTACAATGAGCAGTTCTTC
CASRPDKSSYNEQFF
>TRBD2|TRBV3-1/TRBV3-2|TRBJ2-1|.
TGTGCCAGCAGCCTCGGGACTAGCGGGGGGGCCTACAATGAGCAGTTCTTC
CASSLGTSGGAYNEQFF
>.|TRBV30|TRBJ2-3|.
TGTGCCTGGAGCGGGGCAGATACGCAGTATTTT
CAWSGADTQYF
>TRBD2|TRBV6-6|TRBJ2-7|.
TGTGCCGCTACGGGAGCGGGGCCCTCCTACGAGCAGTACTTC
CAATGAGPSYEQYF
>TRBD2|TRBV9|TRBJ2-7|.
TGTGCCAGCAGCGTAGCTCACCGGGTAGCGGGGGGGCCGTACGAGCAGTACTTC
CASSVAHRVAGGPYEQYF
>TRBD1|TRBV2|TRBJ2-7|.
TGTGCCAGCGTAGGGACAGTGGGGTGGGGGGAGCAGTACTTC
CASVGTVGWGEQYF
>TRBD1|TRBV18|TRBJ1-1|once
TGTGCCAGCTCATCAGACAGGGCTGAAGCTTTCTTT
CASSSDRAEAFF
>TRBD2|TRBV3-1/TRBV3-2|TRBJ2-5|.
TGTGCCAGCAGTCCTAGGGCGGGGGAAGAGACCCAGTACTTC
CASSPRAGEETQYF
>.|TRBV7-3|TRBJ2-3|once
TGTGCCAGCAGCTTATTAGTATCTGGCACAGATACGCAGTATTTT
CASSLLVSGTDTQYF
>.|TRBV6-6|TRBJ1-1|.
TGTGCCAGCAGTCCTCGAGGCGGTGAAGCTTTCTTT
CASSPRGGEAFF
>TRBD1|TRBV23-1|TRBJ1-5|.
TGCGCCAGCTCTTGGACCCCTAGGACAGGGGCCTACAATCAGCCCCAGCATTTT
CASSWTPRTGAYNQPQHF
>TRBD1|TRBV24-1|TRBJ1-1|few
TGTGCCACCAGTGACCCCGGGGGGGACAGGGCCCTGAACACTGAAGCTTTCTTT
CATSDPGGDRALNTEAFF
>TRBD2|TRBV12-5|TRBJ2-5|.
TGTGCTAGTGGGGCGGGGGAACAAGAGACCCAGTACTTC
CASGAGEQETQYF
>.|TRBV6-1|TRBJ2-2|.
TGTGCCAGCAGTGAGAGAAACCGGGATCTCGATACTTACTATAGGGAGCTGTTTTTT
CASSERNRDLDTYYRELFF
>.|TRBV29-1|TRBJ2-5|.
TGCAGCGCTAGACAAGGGGGTAGAGAGACCCAGTACTTC
CSARQGGRETQYF
>.|TRBV2|TRBJ2-7|.
TGTGCGGCCGGACTTCTCTCCTACGAGCAGTACTTC
CAAGLLSYEQYF
>.|TRBV7-9|TRBJ1-1|.
TGTGCCAGCAGCTCGTACGGCAGGTTGGCTGAAGCTTTCTTT
CASSSYGRLAEAFF
>.|TRBV3-1/TRBV3-2|TRBJ1-5|.
TGTGCCAGCAGCCAAGTTCGGGGGGGGGAAATTCAGCCCCAGCATTTT
CASSQVRGGEIQPQHF
>.|TRBV20-1|TRBJ2-7|.
TGCAGTGCTAGTGAGGGGACATTAGGCTACGAGCAGTACTTC
CSASEGTLGYEQYF
>TRBD2|TRBV7-2|TRBJ2-7|.
TGTGCCAGCAGCTTATCGAGCGGGGTTCCACCCACCTACGAGCAGTACTTC
CASSLSSGVPPTYEQYF
>TRBD1|TRBV19|TRBJ1-4|.
TGTGCCAGTACCTCGCCCCGACAGGGTTATGAAAAACTGTTTTTT
CASTSPRQGYEKLFF
>.|TRBV28|TRBJ2-7|.
TGTGCCAGCAGCGAGGCGAGGTACGAGCAGTACTTC
CASSEARYEQYF
>TRBD1|TRBV19|TRBJ1-2|few
TGTGCCAGTACCCGATTGTTTCGACAGGGAGGCTATGGCTACACCTTC
CASTRLFRQGGYGYTF
>.|TRBV5-5|TRBJ2-3|few
TGTGCCTGGGGGGGCACTAGCACAGATACGCAGTATTTT
CAWGGTSTDTQYF
>.|TRBV5-1|TRBJ2-2|few
TGCGCCAGCGCCTTAGACAGGCGGGCCCTTTTGACCGGGGAGCTGTTTTTT
CASALDRRALLTGELFF
>TRBD1|TRBV7-9|TRBJ1-1|.
TGTGCCAGCAGCTTCTCAAGATCGACAGGGGTGAACACTGAAGCTTTCTTT
CASSFSRSTGVNTEAFF
>.|TRBV5-4|TRBJ1-2|.
TGTGCCAGCAGCTTGACGCAGGGGAACTATGGCTACACCTTC
CASSLTQGNYGYTF
>TRBD2|TRBV2|TRBJ2-3|.
TGTGCCAGCAGTGTTAGCGGGGGGATGTCAGATACGCAGTATTTT
CASSVSGGMSDTQYF
>TRBD1|TRBV6-6|TRBJ1-1|.
TGTGCCACCACAGGGGGCGTCGGCACTGAAGCTTTCTTT
CATTGGVGTEAFF
>TRBD1|TRBV30|TRBJ2-7|.
TGTGCCTGCTCGCCGGGACAGATCTACGAGCAGTACTTC
CACSPGQIYEQYF
>.|TRBV10-3|TRBJ1-5|.
TGTGCCATCAGTGAGTTGGCGGGGATGGGTCAGCCCCAGCATTTT
CAISELAGMGQPQHF
>TRBD1|TRBV5-1|TRBJ1-4|few
TGCGCCAGCAGCTTGGGACAGGGTCGTAATGAAAAACTGTTTTTT
CASSLGQGRNEKLFF
>.|TRBV7-8|TRBJ1-1|.
TGTGCCAGCAGCCAGGGGTCTTTT
CASSQGSF
>.|TRBV24-1|TRBJ2-2|.
TGTGCCACCAGTGATTTTCCCAGGGGTAGCGGGGAGCTGTTTTTT
CATSDFPRGSGELFF
>TRBD2|TRBV20-1|TRBJ2-7|.
TGCAGTGCTAGTGAAGTAGCGGGGGGAAAGAGCTCCTACGAGCAGTACTTC
CSASEVAGGKSSYEQYF
>TRBD1|TRBV25-1|TRBJ1-4|.
TGTGCCACCAGGACAGGGGCTGAAAAACTGTTTTTT
CATRTGAEKLFF
>TRBD1|TRBV19|TRBJ1-1|.
TGTGCCAGTAGTCCGGGGGACAGGATGAACACTGAAGCTTTCTTT
CASSPGDRMNTEAFF
>.|TRBV12-5|TRBJ1-5|few
TGTGCTAGTGGTTTGGGAGGTAGACAGCGGGAGTTT
CASGLGGRQREF
>.|TRBV4-3|TRBJ1-2|.
TGCGCCAGCAGCCAAGATCGAGGTAATGGAGGCTACACCTTC
CASSQDRGNGGYTF
>TRBD1|TRBV30|TRBJ1-1|.
TGTGCCTGGAGTGGCTTAGACAGGGGTTGGGGGAACACTGAAGCTTTCTTT
CAWSGLDRGWGNTEAFF